The T cell receptor (beta chain) described here comes from a study of early T cells in non-severe SARS-CoV-2 infection. The overall study: The study sequenced bulk RNA from unsorted whole blood, with chains unpaired. Study results and caveats: VDJdb-based matching was biased toward anti-spike CD8 responses and missed private and CD4 specificities.

Each single cDNA molecule received a unique molecular identifier. From the 5' RACE reads, TCRdb called clonotypes with MiXCR, one entry per CDR3 protein. The top ten clones hold around 2.6% of a sample with around 53,000 distinct CDR3 sequences, approximately 12% of them seen once. This clonotype was counted between two and nine times. Its antigen is still unknown. This material consisted of whole blood, taken at baseline. The sequence came from an adult who was a healthcare worker with PCR-confirmed SARS-CoV-2 infection or an uninfected control (not recorded which).

The CDR3 sequence is CASSYSQRNQETQYF. In DNA form, the CDR3 reads TGTGCCAGCAGTTACTCGCAGCGGAACCAAGAGACCCAGTACTTC. The gene calls are TRBV6-2 or TRBV6-3 and TRBJ2-5, with D perhaps matching TRBD2 (5 bases). This CDR3 has 15 amino acids. V lost 0 bases and J lost 0, with 8 bases in between. Germline V lookup: CDR1 MNHEY, CDR2 SVGEGT.